This T cell receptor (beta chain) was profiled in a study of T cell clonotyping in hematopoietic cell transplantation. TCRdb keeps only in-frame clones here, not all; method: immunoSEQ multiplex PCR. Here the sample spans nearly 9,500 clones, 95% to 98% being singletons. Regarding the study as a whole: Cells were unsorted, so CD4 and CD8 contributions were not separated.

As concerns this clone: Its antigen remains unidentified.

This TCR was recovered from a male patient over 55 who had an allogeneic stem cell transplant from a related donor, so the T cells may come from the graft donor. Some clones in this sample may be carry-over from other donors' samples. The sample consisted of peripheral blood mononuclear cells, taken 100 days after allogeneic stem cell transplant.

The CDR3 DNA is TGTGCCAGCAGTGAAGTTGAGGCTCGTCGGACCGGGGAGCTGTTTTTT. Its protein product is CASSEVEARRTGELFF. The J gene is TRBJ2-2, the V gene TRBV25-1; D gene unclear. V lost 2 bases and J 5 bases, leaving 15 bases between the germline ends. Germline V CDR1 and CDR2: MGHDK, SYGVNS. The CDR3 is made up of 16 amino acids.